Listed here are 17 T cell receptor beta chains from one sample, sequenced in a study of vaccination effects on CD4 cells after COVID-19. No antigen has been assigned to these receptors. Subsequent to 10 days of culture, CD4+ T cells were isolated. This table comes from immunoSEQ multiplex PCR, and its TCRdb copy is limited to in-frame clones, with some not included. Of around 50,000 clones in the sample, more than 75% were seen once. The sample consisted of CD4+ T cells from PBMCs cultured without peptide, taken before COVID-19 vaccination. The receptors stem from a human donor who had a prior SARS-CoV-2 infection.

This rearrangement joins TRBV30 to TRBJ1-4; the D is unclear. Germline V CDR1 and CDR2: GTSNPN, SVGIG (reference sequence). Trimming took off 3 bases at V and 7 bases at J, with 12 bases between the two ends. This CDR3 comprises 13 residues. The CDR3 spells CAWSSDGREKLFF. The DNA of the CDR3 is TGTGCCTGGAGCTCGGATGGGCGTGAAAAACTGTTTTTT.

CDR3 bases: TGTGCCAGCAGCTCTTCCGGCCGATCCGTAGGGGGGGACACCGGGGAGCTGTTTTTT. This gives the protein CASSSSGRSVGGDTGELFF. The V gene is TRBV7-9, the J gene TRBJ2-2; tentatively, D is TRBD2 (7 bases). The CDR3 is 19 amino acids. Trimming left V 4 bases short and J 3 bases short, with 24 bases between. The germline CDR1 and CDR2 sequences are SEHNR and FQNEAQ (reference sequence).

This clone was found a few times. The gene calls are TRBV24-1 and TRBJ1-1; possible D gene TRBD1, 5 bases. Germline CDR1 and CDR2: KGHDR and SFDVKD. Trimming left V 4 bases short and J 2 bases short, with 7 bases between. The CDR3 runs to 13 residues. The chain's CDR3 is CATSDQGNTEAFF. The DNA for the CDR3 is TGTGCCACCAGTGACCAGGGTAACACTGAAGCTTTCTTT.

This clone was seen a few times. The chain has TRBV20-1 and TRBJ2-7; D uncertain. In germline, CDR1 is DFQATT, CDR2 SNEGSKA (reference sequence). V was trimmed by 3 bases and J by 6 bases, leaving 15 bases between them. The CDR3 length is 13 residues. This CDR3 is CSASPRTGGEQYF. CDR3 in DNA: TGCAGTGCTAGTCCTAGAACCGGTGGCGAGCAGTACTTC.

In this sample, this clone turned up once. This sequence joins TRBV30 and TRBJ2-7; 10 bases fit TRBD2. V gave up 4 bases and J gave up 4 bases; unmatched junction bases: 7. CDR3 size: 14 residues. From germline, CDR1 is GTSNPN and CDR2 SVGIG (reference sequence). CDR3 sequence reads: CAWNKRGGRYEQYF. For the CDR3, the DNA is TGTGCCTGGAACAAGCGGGGGGGCCGGTACGAGCAGTACTTC. Complete variable domain (other parts from reference TRBV30 and TRBJ2-7): SQTIHQWPATLVQPVGSPLSLECTVEGTSNPNLYWYRQAAGRGLQLLFYSVGIGQISSEVPQNLSASRPQDRQFILSSKKLLLSDSGFYLCAWNKRGGRYEQYFGPGTRLTVT.

V and J are TRBV6-1 and TRBJ2-2; unclear D gene. Looked up from germline, CDR1 is MNHNS and CDR2 is SASEGT. This CDR3 has 16 residues. V lost 2 bases, J lost 0 bases, and 10 bases lay in between. The CDR3 DNA reads TGTGCCAGCAGTGAACAGGCCGGCGCGAACACCGGGGAGCTGTTTTTT. Translating gives CASSEQAGANTGELFF.

This clone came up a few times. The rearrangement links TRBV11-3 to TRBJ2-3; TRBD2 is a possible D gene (6 bases). Germline V gene data show CDR1 as SGHNT and CDR2 as YENEEA. This CDR3 is built from 12 residues. Trimming pared 3 bases from V and 5 bases from J, leaving 6 bases between. The CDR3 protein is CASSLGGDTQYF. The CDR3 nucleotides read TGTGCCAGCAGCTTGGGGGGAGATACGCAGTATTTT.

As for this clone: One end of the junction is discordant with germline, which a read error may explain. The V call is TRBV30, the J call TRBJ2-7; TRBD2 is a possible D gene (5 bases). Germline V gene lookup returns CDR1 GTSNPN and CDR2 SVGIG (reference sequence). The CDR3 sequence is 11 residues long. As DNA, the CDR3 is TGTGCCTGGAGTCTTGGTTGGGAGCAGCACTTC. Encoded protein: CAWSLGWEQHF.

V is TRBV6-5 and J is TRBJ1-1, with unresolved D. CDR3 length equals 13 residues. Germline V CDR1 and CDR2: MNHEY, SVGAGI. Trimming took 4 bases from V and 5 from J, leaving 11 bases between them. CDR3 in amino acids: CASSSIYGTEAFF. Written as DNA, the CDR3 is TGTGCCAGCAGTTCAATCTATGGGACTGAAGCTTTCTTT.

This clone came up once. The conserved closing phenylalanine or tryptophan is absent in this CDR3, likely reflecting a read error. Because the CDR3's place on the DNA is in doubt, the DNA is left out and the CDR3 is given as listed by TCRdb. This sequence joins TRBV7-2 and TRBJ1-5. CDR1 is SGHTA and CDR2 is FQGNSA in the germline V gene. The CDR3 spans 13 residues, counting both ends. CDR3 sequence: CASSFWRGPLGMD.

The chain employs TRBV19 and TRBJ2-5; 8 nucleotides match TRBD2. Germline CDR1 is LNHDA and CDR2 is SQIVND (reference sequence). Germline trimming cut 0 bases from V and 5 bases from J; bases unmatched to any gene: 5. This CDR3 has 15 residues. For the CDR3, the DNA is TGTGCCAGTAGTATAGATTGGGGACTAGTTGAGACCCAGTACTTC. Its translation is CASSIDWGLVETQYF.

The rearrangement links TRBV15 to TRBJ2-5; D call uncertain. This CDR3 spans 17 amino acids. V dropped 0 bases and J dropped 5 bases, with 19 bases sitting between them. Per the germline V gene, CDR1 is LNHNV and CDR2 is YYDKDF (reference sequence). DNA of the CDR3: TGTGCCACCAGCAGAGATCATCGTGTATCCACGGGCGAGACCCAGTACTTC. Its translation is CATSRDHRVSTGETQYF.

V gene TRBV30 combines with J gene TRBJ2-3; tentative D call: TRBD2 (9 bases). Trimming left V 5 bases short and J 6 bases short, with 18 bases between. Germline V lookup: CDR1 GTSNPN, CDR2 SVGIG (reference sequence). This CDR3 is 14 amino acids long. DNA of the CDR3: TGTGCCTGGGACAGGGGCGGGGGGGGCGATACGCAGTATTTT. Translating gives CAWDRGGGGDTQYF.

The J gene is TRBJ1-1, the V gene TRBV7-8; 9 positions agree with TRBD1. This CDR3 is 15 amino acids long. Germline loops: CDR1 SGHVS, CDR2 FQNEAQ. Unmatched junction bases numbered 5, after V lost 3 bases and J lost 3 bases. The CDR3 sequence is CASSFTTGGHTEAFF. DNA for the CDR3: TGTGCCAGCAGCTTTACGACAGGGGGTCACACTGAAGCTTTCTTT.

The chain combines TRBV24-1 with TRBJ2-3, with 7 bases matching TRBD1. CDR1 and CDR2 (germline): KGHDR, SFDVKD. CDR3 length: 16 residues. V lost 5 bases, J lost 0 bases, and 7 bases stayed unmatched. The CDR3 here is CATSGIRDRSTDTQYF. The CDR3 region has the DNA TGTGCCACCAGTGGGATCCGGGACAGAAGCACAGATACGCAGTATTTT.

This chain uses TRBV27 with TRBJ2-7; 8 nucleotides agree with TRBD1. V lost 1 base to trimming and J lost 2 bases; unmatched junction nucleotides: 13. The germline gives CDR1 MNHEY, CDR2 SMNVEV (reference sequence). The CDR3 runs to 18 residues. This CDR3 reads CASSLLGTGHLLAYEQYF. The DNA for the CDR3 is TGTGCCAGCAGTTTATTGGGGACAGGTCACCTCTTGGCCTACGAGCAGTACTTC.

This clone turned up a few times. This chain links TRBV5-1 with TRBJ2-4, with D hard to call. The V gene's germline CDR1 is SGHRS and CDR2 YFSETQ. The CDR3 contains 15 residues. Trimming stripped 0 bases from V and 7 bases from J, with 14 bases between. This chain's CDR3 is CASSLEPSPVNIQYF. The CDR3 coding sequence is TGCGCCAGCAGCTTGGAACCCTCGCCGGTTAACATTCAGTACTTC.